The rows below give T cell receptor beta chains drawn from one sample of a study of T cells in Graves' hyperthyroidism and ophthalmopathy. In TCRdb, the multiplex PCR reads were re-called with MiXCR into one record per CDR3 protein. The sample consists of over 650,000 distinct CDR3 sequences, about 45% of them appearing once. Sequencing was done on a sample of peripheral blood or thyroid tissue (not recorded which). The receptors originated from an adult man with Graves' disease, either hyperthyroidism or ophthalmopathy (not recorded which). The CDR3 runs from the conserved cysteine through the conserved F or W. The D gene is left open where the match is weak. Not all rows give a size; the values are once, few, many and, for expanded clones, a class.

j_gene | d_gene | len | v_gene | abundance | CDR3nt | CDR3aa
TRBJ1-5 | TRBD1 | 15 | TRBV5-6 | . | TGTGCCAGCAGCAACGGGACAGGAGGTAATCAGCCCCAGCATTTT | CASSNGTGGNQPQHF
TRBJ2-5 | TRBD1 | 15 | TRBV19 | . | TGTGCCAGTAGTATAAACCTAGGACAGGAAGAGACCCAGTACTTC | CASSINLGQEETQYF
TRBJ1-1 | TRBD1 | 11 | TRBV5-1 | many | TGCGCCACCCGACAGGGGAATGAAGCTTTCTTT | CATRQGNEAFF
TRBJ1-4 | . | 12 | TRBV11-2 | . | TGTGCCAGCAGCCACCCGACAGAAAAACTGTTTTTT | CASSHPTEKLFF
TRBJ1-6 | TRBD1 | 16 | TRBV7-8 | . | TGCGCCAGCAGCCAAGATCGACAGGGGAGAAATTCACCCCTCCACTTT | CASSQDRQGRNSPLHF
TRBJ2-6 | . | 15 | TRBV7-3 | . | TGTGCCAGCAGCCAGAAAGGCACTGGGGCCAACGTCCTGACTTTC | CASSQKGTGANVLTF
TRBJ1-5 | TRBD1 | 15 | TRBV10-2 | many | TGCGCCAGCAGTGGACAGGGTTCAAGCAATCAGCCCCAGCATTTT | CASSGQGSSNQPQHF
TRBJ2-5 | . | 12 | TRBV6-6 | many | TGTGCCAGCAGTGGCCCGGATGAGACCCAGTACTTC | CASSGPDETQYF
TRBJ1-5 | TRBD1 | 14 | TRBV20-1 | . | TGCAGTGCAACGGGACAGGATAGCAATCAGCCCCAGCATTTT | CSATGQDSNQPQHF
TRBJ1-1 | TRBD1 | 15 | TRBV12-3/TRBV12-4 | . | TGTGCCAGCAGCGTGGGGGACAGGATCAACACTGAAGCTTTCTTT | CASSVGDRINTEAFF
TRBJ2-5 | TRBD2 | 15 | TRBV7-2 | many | TGTGCCAGCAGCGCACACCTAGCGGGGGCAGAGACCCAGTACTTC | CASSAHLAGAETQYF
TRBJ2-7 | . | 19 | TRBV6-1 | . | TGTGCCAGCAGTCATACAGGGAAACCAGAAGTCTGGGACTCCTACGAGCAGTACTTC | CASSHTGKPEVWDSYEQYF
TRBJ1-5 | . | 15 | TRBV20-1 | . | TGCAGTGCCAGCAGTGTCCGGGGACGCAATCAGCCCCAGCATTTT | CSASSVRGRNQPQHF
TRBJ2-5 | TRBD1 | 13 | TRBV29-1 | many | TGCAGCGTAATGACAGGGTACCAAGAGACCCAGTACTTC | CSVMTGYQETQYF
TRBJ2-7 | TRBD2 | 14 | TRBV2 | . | TGTGCCAGCAGTGAAGGGACTAGCGGTGGTGAGCAGTACTTC | CASSEGTSGGEQYF
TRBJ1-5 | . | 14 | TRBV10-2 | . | TGCGCCAGCCAACTCGAGGTCGGGAATCAGCCCCAGCATTTT | CASQLEVGNQPQHF
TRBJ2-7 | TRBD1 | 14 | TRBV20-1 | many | TGCAGTGCTAGTAGGGACAGTAGCTCCTACGAGCAGTACTTC | CSASRDSSSYEQYF
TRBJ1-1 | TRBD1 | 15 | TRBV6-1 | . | TGTGCCAGCAGTCCAACGACAGGGGTGTACACTGAAGCTTTCTTT | CASSPTTGVYTEAFF
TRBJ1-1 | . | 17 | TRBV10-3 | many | TGTGCCATCAGTGAGGCCAGACGACAGACCCTGAACACTGAAGCTTTCTTT | CAISEARRQTLNTEAFF
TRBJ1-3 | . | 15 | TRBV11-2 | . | TGTGCCAGCAGCTTGTGGGAGGGCTCTGGAAACACCATATATTTT | CASSLWEGSGNTIYF
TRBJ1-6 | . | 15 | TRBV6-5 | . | TGTGCCAGCAGTTACTCCAGCCGGGCCAATTCACCCCTCCACTTT | CASSYSSRANSPLHF
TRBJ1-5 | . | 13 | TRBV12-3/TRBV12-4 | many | TGTGCCAGCAGCTTTACACAGGAGCAGCCCCAGCATTTT | CASSFTQEQPQHF
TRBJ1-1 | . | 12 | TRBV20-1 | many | TGCAGTGCTAGAGTGTTGGGGAGTCAGGCTTTCTTT | CSARVLGSQAFF
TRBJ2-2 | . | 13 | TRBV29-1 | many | TGCAGCGTAGCCCAAACAGGGTTCGGGGAGCTGTTTTTT | CSVAQTGFGELFF
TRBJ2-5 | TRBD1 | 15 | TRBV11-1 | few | TGTGCCAGCAGCTCCACCGGGACAGCGCTAGAGACCCAGTACTTC | CASSSTGTALETQYF
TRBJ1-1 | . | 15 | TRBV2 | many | TGTGCCAGCAGTTTTTTGGGGCAGATGAACACTGAAGCTTTCTTT | CASSFLGQMNTEAFF
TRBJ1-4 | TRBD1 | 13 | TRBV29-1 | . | TGCAGCGCAAGGACAGGGGAGGGTGAAAAACTGTTTTTT | CSARTGEGEKLFF